This T cell receptor (beta chain) was obtained from a study of blood T cell repertoires in COVID-19. Study-level background: Specimens from acute and convalescent COVID-19 originated in the United States, Italy and Spain. Nucleic acid was either cDNA or gDNA, and it came from T cells, B-cell-depleted T cells, or PBMCs.

Participants, about 18 to 95 years old, spanned about 26 US areas. Looked up from germline, CDR1 is GTSNPN and CDR2 is SVGIG (reference sequence). V was pared by 3 bases and J by 6 bases, with 14 bases between. The CDR3 length is 14 residues. As handled by the study authors: Nucleated cell counts were estimated from reference gene primer amplification. TCRdb's copy holds only in-frame clones and misses some; the assay was immunoSEQ multiplex PCR. The D gene and trimming were derived from the DNA, and the V and J assignments and clone size from that table. The repertoire holds 140,000 to 150,000 clones, with 80% to 90% as singletons.

The sequence derives from a man aged 55 to 70 who had recovered from COVID-19. The chain couples TRBV30 to TRBJ2-2; possibly TRBD2 for D (6 bases). Sample: PBMCs or T cells enriched from blood (not recorded which). The DNA of the CDR3 is TGTGCCTGGAGGGAGGGAAATAGGGCCGGGGAGCTGTTTTTT. This gives the protein CAWREGNRAGELFF. Looking up the rest from reference TRBV30 and TRBJ2-2 gives the full variable domain: SQTIHQWPATLVQPVGSPLSLECTVEGTSNPNLYWYRQAAGRGLQLLFYSVGIGQISSEVPQNLSASRPQDRQFILSSKKLLLSDSGFYLCAWREGNRAGELFFGEGSRLTVL.